A selection of T cell receptor beta chains follows, all from one sample in a study of OX40 agonist ivuxolimab in advanced cancers. Produced via immunoSEQ multiplex PCR; TCRdb's table is partial and in-frame only. The sample lists about 72,000 clones, 88% occurring once. Sample: CD4+ or CD8+ T cells sorted from blood, taken in a trial of the OX40 agonist ivuxolimab. The receptors shown here come from an adult with an advanced solid tumor such as melanoma, head and neck, liver or kidney cancer. Both conserved end residues are part of each CDR3. D genes are given only for firm matches. The size entry is marked missing in some rows and otherwise reads once, few, many or a size class.

15	TRBD1	TRBV15	TRBJ1-2	.	CATRAGQGFDYGYTF	TGTGCCACCAGGGCTGGACAGGGGTTCGACTATGGCTACACCTTC
13	TRBD1	TRBV5-1	TRBJ1-1	.	CASRGQRDTEAFF	TGCGCCAGCAGGGGACAGAGGGACACTGAAGCTTTCTTT
15	.	TRBV9	TRBJ1-3	once	CASSEGDSSGNTIYF	TGTGCCAGCAGCGAAGGAGACAGCTCTGGAAACACCATATATTTT
16	.	TRBV5-6	TRBJ2-1	.	CASSSAGTYSYNEQFF	TGTGCCAGCAGCTCAGCCGGGACATACTCCTACAATGAGCAGTTCTTC
13	.	TRBV9	TRBJ2-7	once	CASSALLGYEQYF	TGTGCCAGCAGCGCCCTCCTGGGGTACGAGCAGTACTTC
18	.	TRBV23-1	TRBJ2-6	.	CASSPSSTQQSRANVLTF	TGCGCCAGCAGTCCTTCGAGTACGCAACAAAGTCGGGCCAACGTCCTGACTTTC
16	TRBD1	TRBV11-2	TRBJ1-2	.	CASSSPRGQGGYGYTF	TGTGCCAGCAGCTCTCCCAGGGGACAGGGGGGATATGGCTACACCTTC
17	TRBD1	TRBV19	TRBJ1-1	once	CASSIVPGTGGDTEAFF	TGTGCCAGTAGTATAGTCCCCGGGACAGGGGGCGACACTGAAGCTTTCTTT
18	TRBD2	TRBV7-6	TRBJ2-3	.	CASSLGLAGGPGTDTQYF	TGTGCCAGCAGCTTGGGACTAGCGGGAGGGCCCGGGACAGATACGCAGTATTTT
15	.	TRBV5-4	TRBJ2-7	.	CASSLGGGGAYEQYF	TGTGCCAGCAGCTTGGGGGGTGGGGGTGCCTACGAGCAGTACTTC
15	TRBD2	TRBV5-5	TRBJ2-2	.	CASSLTSGKTGELFF	TGTGCCAGCAGCTTGACTAGCGGTAAAACCGGGGAGCTGTTTTTT
15	TRBD2	TRBV4-3	TRBJ2-7	once	CASSHTSGGLHEQYF	TGCGCCAGCAGCCACACTAGCGGGGGGTTGCACGAGCAGTACTTC
14	TRBD1	TRBV5-6	TRBJ2-4	once	CASSPTGVGNIQYF	TGTGCCAGCAGCCCGACAGGGGTCGGAAACATTCAGTACTTC
13	.	TRBV18	TRBJ1-2	once	CASSPGRDRGYTF	TGTGCCAGCTCACCAGGCCGAGACAGGGGCTACACCTTC
13	.	TRBV5-1	TRBJ1-1	once	CASSLWTNTEAFF	TGCGCCAGCAGCTTGTGGACAAACACTGAAGCTTTCTTT
15	TRBD1	TRBV2	TRBJ1-5	.	CASNQGARSNQPQHF	TGTGCCAGCAACCAGGGGGCACGAAGCAATCAGCCCCAGCATTTT
14	.	TRBV19	TRBJ1-2	.	CASSRNTANYGYTF	TGTGCCAGTAGTCGGAATACTGCTAACTATGGCTACACCTTC
13	.	TRBV18	TRBJ2-1	.	CASSLRRDNEQFF	TGTGCCAGCTCACTCCGCCGTGACAATGAGCAGTTCTTC
13	.	TRBV28	TRBJ1-1	.	CASSTTWGGRAFF	TGTGCCAGCAGTACAACTTGGGGGGGGAGAGCTTTCTTT
18	TRBD2	TRBV9	TRBJ2-2	.	CASSPKRGAGGPDGELFF	TGTGCCAGCAGCCCTAAGAGGGGAGCGGGGGGGCCCGACGGGGAGCTGTTTTTT
13	.	TRBV12-5	TRBJ2-5	.	CASGLPGLETQYF	TGTGCTAGTGGTTTGCCGGGGTTGGAGACCCAGTACTTC